This TCR beta chain originates from a study of cytomegalovirus exposure and HLA in healthy donors. Findings of the study overall: V- and J-gene trimming in TCR beta was tied to a missense DCLRE1C variant by an analysis performed later.

CDR1 is SGHTA and CDR2 is FQGNSA in the germline V gene. The CDR3 is 16 amino acids. To note about this clone: As yet, its antigen is unknown. An end of the junction does not agree with germline; a read error may underlie this.

It was with 60 Vbeta and 13 Jbeta primers that the PCR ran. Some clones are missing from TCRdb's copy, which holds only in-frame ones; the method was immunoSEQ multiplex PCR. The repertoire has some 93,000 clones, approximately 80% of them found once; the top ten carry about 4%. What was sequenced was PBMCs. The chain joins TRBV7-2 to TRBJ2-5; 7 nucleotides line up with TRBD1. This clonotype was obtained from a man aged 45-65 years in good health and CMV-seronegative. The CDR3 loop reads CASSLIWTGGQGTQYF. The CDR3 DNA reads TGTGCCAGCAGCTTGATTTGGACAGGAGGCCAAGGGACCCAGTACTTC.